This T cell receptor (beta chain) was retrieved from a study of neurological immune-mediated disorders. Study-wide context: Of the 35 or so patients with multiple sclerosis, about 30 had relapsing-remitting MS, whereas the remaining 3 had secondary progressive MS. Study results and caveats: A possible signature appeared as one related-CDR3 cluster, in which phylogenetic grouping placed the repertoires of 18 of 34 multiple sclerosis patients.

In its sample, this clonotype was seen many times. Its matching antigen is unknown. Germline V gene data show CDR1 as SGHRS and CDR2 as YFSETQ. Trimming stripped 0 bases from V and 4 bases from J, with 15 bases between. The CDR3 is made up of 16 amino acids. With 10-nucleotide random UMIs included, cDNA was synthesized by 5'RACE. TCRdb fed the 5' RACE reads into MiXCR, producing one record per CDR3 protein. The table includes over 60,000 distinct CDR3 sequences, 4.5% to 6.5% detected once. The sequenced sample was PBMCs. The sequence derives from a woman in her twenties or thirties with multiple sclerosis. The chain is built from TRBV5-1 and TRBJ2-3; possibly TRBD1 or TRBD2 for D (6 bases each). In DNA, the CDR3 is TGCGCCAGCAGCTTGGAAGGGGGGCCATATGCAGATACGCAGTATTTT. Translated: CASSLEGGPYADTQYF.